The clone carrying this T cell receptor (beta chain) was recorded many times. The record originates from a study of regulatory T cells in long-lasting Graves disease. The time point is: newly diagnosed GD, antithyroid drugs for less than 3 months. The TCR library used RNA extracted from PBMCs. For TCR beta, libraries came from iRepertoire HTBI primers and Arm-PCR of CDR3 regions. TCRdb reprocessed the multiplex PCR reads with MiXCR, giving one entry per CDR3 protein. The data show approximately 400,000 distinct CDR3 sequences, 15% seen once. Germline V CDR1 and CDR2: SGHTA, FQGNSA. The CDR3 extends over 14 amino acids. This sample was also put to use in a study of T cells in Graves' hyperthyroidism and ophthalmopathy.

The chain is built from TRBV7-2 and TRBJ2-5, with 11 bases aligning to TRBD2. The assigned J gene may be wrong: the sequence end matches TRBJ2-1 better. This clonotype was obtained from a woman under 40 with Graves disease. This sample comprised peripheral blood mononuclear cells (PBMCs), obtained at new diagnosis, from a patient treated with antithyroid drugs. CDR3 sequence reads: CASSFTSGSYEQFF. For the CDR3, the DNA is TGTGCCAGCAGCTTCACTAGCGGGAGCTATGAGCAGTTCTTC.